Below are 29 T cell receptor beta chains sequenced from a single sample in a study of T cell responses to AZD1222 COVID-19 vaccine. Generated by immunoSEQ multiplex PCR, the TCRdb table keeps only in-frame clones and is missing some. Of some 97,000 clones in the sample, 88% were seen once. Here the sequenced sample was peripheral blood, taken on day 0 of AZD1222 vaccination. These receptors originate from an adult in good health.

The rearrangement joins TRBV4-3 to TRBJ2-5; TRBD1 matches at 8 bases. V trimming: 0 bases; J trimming: 5 bases; junction bases outside the gene matches: 5. In germline, CDR1 is LGHNA, CDR2 YSLEER. The length of the CDR3 is 15 residues. CDR3 bases: TGCGCCAGCAGCCAAGAGGCAGGGGGCTGGGAGACCCAGTACTTC. Amino acid sequence: CASSQEAGGWETQYF.

The J gene is TRBJ1-2, the V gene TRBV6-5, with D maybe TRBD1 (6 bases). CDR1 is MNHEY, CDR2 SVGAGI, per germline. This CDR3 contains 14 residues. The ends were cut back, 0 bases at V and 6 bases at J, with 11 bases in the middle. CDR3 bases: TGTGCCAGCAGTTACTCGGGTCAGGGGAATGGCTACACCTTC. It specifies CASSYSGQGNGYTF.

V and J are TRBV5-5 and TRBJ2-3; the D gene is possibly TRBD1 (6 bases). Germline V gene lookup returns CDR1 SGHKS and CDR2 YYEKEE (reference sequence). The CDR3 has 15 residues. V lost 9 bases to trimming and J lost 0 bases, with 17 bases between them. The CDR3 region is CATNRQDPSTDTQYF. In DNA, the CDR3 is TGTGCCACCAATCGACAGGATCCGAGCACAGATACGCAGTATTTT.

The V gene is TRBV4-1, the J gene TRBJ2-1; possibly TRBD2 for D (6 bases). The CDR3 extends over 15 amino acids. Trimming shortened V by 3 bases and J by 4 bases, and 13 bases separated the two germline ends. Germline-derived CDR1 and CDR2 are MGHRA and YSYEKL. CDR3 in DNA: TGCGCCAGCAGCCATAAAGATGGGACTTACAATGAGCAGTTCTTC. Its protein product is CASSHKDGTYNEQFF.

The chain has TRBV25-1 and TRBJ2-7, with 7 bases that match TRBD2. V was clipped by 6 bases and J by 5 bases; unmatched bases: 10. The length of the CDR3 is 14 residues. Germline CDR1 reads MGHDK; CDR2 reads SYGVNS. The CDR3 loop reads CASSDPMGGDEQYF. DNA of the CDR3: TGTGCCAGCAGCGACCCAATGGGAGGGGACGAGCAGTACTTC.

CDR3 in DNA: TGTGCCAGCTCTCCTTCGGGACGGGAGAATTCACCCCTCCACTTT. It encodes CASSPSGRENSPLHF. The V and J genes are TRBV18 and TRBJ1-6, with a possible D match to TRBD1 (5 bases). The CDR3 sequence is 15 residues long. From germline, CDR1 is KGHSH and CDR2 LQKENI. V gave up 6 bases and J gave up 7 bases, with 16 bases separating them.

The rearrangement joins TRBV6-2 or TRBV6-3 to TRBJ2-7; 9 bases line up with TRBD2. The CDR3 spans 19 residues. The trim removed 2 bases at V and 3 bases at J, leaving 17 bases unmatched. Per the germline V gene, CDR1 is MNHEY and CDR2 is SVGEGT. This chain's CDR3 is CASSYRLAGFVGEDYEQYF. In DNA, the CDR3 is TGTGCCAGCAGTTACCGCCTAGCGGGATTCGTTGGAGAGGACTACGAGCAGTACTTC.

The chain is built from TRBV29-1 and TRBJ2-1, with D possibly being TRBD1 (5 bases). The ends were cut back, 7 bases at V and 3 bases at J, with 7 bases in the middle. This CDR3 contains 11 residues. Germline V lookup: CDR1 SQVTM, CDR2 ANQGSEA. The CDR3 nucleotides are TGCAGCGGGGGCAGCTACAATGAGCAGTTCTTC. As protein: CSGGSYNEQFF.

The V gene is TRBV21-1, the J gene TRBJ2-1; whether TRBD2, the table's D call, matches the DNA was not checked. TRBV21-1 is a pseudogene locus. The CDR3 sequence is 13 residues long. CDR3 DNA: TGTGCCAGCACCTCTCAAGGTGGAGCTCGGCAGTTCTTC. This gives the protein CASTSQGGARQFF.

The rearrangement joins TRBV7-2 to TRBJ2-7; the D call may be TRBD1 or TRBD2 (5 bases each). This CDR3 comprises 13 residues. V was shortened by 5 bases and J by 3 bases, with 11 bases between the two germline ends. Germline CDR1 is SGHTA and CDR2 is FQGNSA. CDR3 residues: CASSPRDGYEQYF. The CDR3 DNA reads as TGTGCCAGCAGCCCAAGGGACGGCTACGAGCAGTACTTC.

The chain is built from TRBV10-3 and TRBJ2-7; D is undetermined. CDR3 length: 15 residues. V was trimmed by 2 bases and J by 3 bases, leaving 14 bases between them. The germline V gene has CDR1 ENHRY and CDR2 SYGVKD. The CDR3 loop is CAISEAAPVSYEQYF. CDR3 DNA sequence: TGTGCCATCAGTGAGGCCGCTCCCGTGAGCTACGAGCAGTACTTC.

The chain recombines TRBV27 with TRBJ2-7, with D maybe TRBD1 (6 bases). CDR1 is MNHEY, CDR2 SMNVEV, per germline (reference sequence). The CDR3 has 15 residues. Trimming stripped 2 bases from V and 3 bases from J, with 14 bases between. CDR3 DNA sequence: TGTGCCAGCAGTTTAACAGGGAGAGGAGTCTACGAGCAGTACTTC. Encoded protein: CASSLTGRGVYEQYF.

V is TRBV5-1 and J is TRBJ2-6, with 7 bases identical to TRBD1. The CDR3 is made up of 17 amino acids. V shed 2 bases and J 0 bases; nucleotides not matched to a gene: 5. CDR1 is SGHRS, CDR2 YFSETQ, per germline. The CDR3 DNA reads TGCGCCAGCAGCTTAGGACAGGCGAGCTCTGGGGCCAACGTCCTGACTTTC. Translation: CASSLGQASSGANVLTF. Variable domain in full (rest from reference TRBV5-1 and TRBJ2-6): KAGVTQTPRYLIKTRGQQVTLSCSPISGHRSVSWYQQTPGQGLQFLFEYFSETQRNKGNFPGRFSGRQFSNSRSEMNVSTLELGDSALYLCASSLGQASSGANVLTFGAGSRLTVL.

This chain joins TRBV6-5 and TRBJ2-7; TRBD2 is a possible D gene (5 bases). The CDR3 has 15 amino acids. V shed 6 bases and J shed 0 bases, with 15 bases lying between them. Germline V CDR1 and CDR2: MNHEY, SVGAGI. The CDR3 DNA reads as TGTGCCAGCAGGCCCCGGGGAAGCGGCTCCTACGAGCAGTACTTC. Amino acids: CASRPRGSGSYEQYF.

The chain employs TRBV30 and TRBJ1-5; 10 bases line up with TRBD1. The V gene's germline CDR1 is GTSNPN and CDR2 SVGIG (reference sequence). The CDR3 runs to 17 residues. V lost 1 base to trimming and J lost 0 bases; unmatched junction nucleotides: 6. The CDR3 DNA is TGTGCCTGGAGTGCGGGACAGGGGATGTATAGCAATCAGCCCCAGCATTTT. Protein sequence: CAWSAGQGMYSNQPQHF.

V usage is TRBV4-3 and J usage is TRBJ1-5; a possible D gene is TRBD1 (5 bases). The CDR3 runs to 17 residues. The V and J ends lost 0 bases and 2 bases respectively, with 14 bases between them. The germline V gene encodes CDR1 LGHNA and CDR2 YSLEER. The CDR3 loop reads CASSQDARRGRNQPQHF. The CDR3 DNA follows: TGCGCCAGCAGCCAAGATGCCAGAAGGGGCCGCAATCAGCCCCAGCATTTT.

DNA for the CDR3: TGTGCCATCAGTGAGGGAGCCGGGGTCCATAATTCACCCCTCCACTTT. Translated: CAISEGAGVHNSPLHF. The chain combines TRBV10-3 with TRBJ1-6; D is unresolved. Germline V gene lookup returns CDR1 ENHRY and CDR2 SYGVKD. V was shortened by 2 bases and J by 5 bases, with 13 bases between the two germline ends. The length of the CDR3 is 16 residues.

V and J are TRBV5-1 and TRBJ1-1, with TRBD1 as a possible D gene (6 bases). This CDR3 is 15 amino acids long. V was pared by 0 bases and J by 6 bases, with 15 bases between. Germline loops: CDR1 SGHRS, CDR2 YFSETQ. The CDR3 reads CASSLVGGGIAEAFF. DNA for the CDR3: TGCGCCAGCAGCTTGGTGGGAGGGGGAATCGCTGAAGCTTTCTTT.

This clone came up a few times. The chain couples TRBV11-3 to TRBJ2-2; 7 nucleotides agree with TRBD1. The CDR3 length is 18 residues. Germline loops: CDR1 SGHNT, CDR2 YENEEA. V trimming: 1 base; J trimming: 1 base; junction bases outside the gene matches: 9. The CDR3: CASSLGTRQGRNTGELFF. CDR3 bases: TGTGCCAGCAGCTTAGGTACACGACAGGGAAGGAACACCGGGGAGCTGTTTTTT.

The genes are TRBV5-1 and TRBJ2-3; 10 bases are shared with TRBD2. V lost 2 bases and J lost 5; bases outside the gene matches: 8. Germline CDR1 SGHRS, CDR2 YFSETQ. CDR3 length equals 16 residues. This chain's CDR3 is CASSLRLAGDLDTQYF. The CDR3 DNA reads TGCGCCAGCAGCTTACGTCTAGCGGGAGATTTAGATACGCAGTATTTT.

The rearrangement links TRBV7-9 to TRBJ1-2; D uncertain. Germline V gene data show CDR1 as SEHNR and CDR2 as FQNEAQ (reference sequence). V lost 3 bases, J lost 0 bases, and 8 bases lay in between. This CDR3 is built from 14 residues. CDR3 sequence: CASSFDGANYGYTF. CDR3 coding DNA: TGTGCCAGCAGCTTCGACGGAGCTAACTATGGCTACACCTTC.

The gene calls are TRBV29-1 and TRBJ1-1; D not certain. Germline V CDR1 and CDR2: SQVTM, ANQGSEA. This CDR3 has 12 residues. The germline V and J ends were trimmed by 7 bases and 1 base, with 10 bases remaining between them. The CDR3 DNA sequence: TGCAGCGCGGAGGTTGGGAACACTGAAGCTTTCTTT. It codes for CSAEVGNTEAFF.

The rearrangement links TRBV4-1 to TRBJ2-1; 8 nucleotides line up with TRBD2. The CDR3 is made up of 15 amino acids. Germline assignment: CDR1 MGHRA and CDR2 YSYEKL. Trimming at V came to 0 bases and at J to 8 bases, leaving 6 bases not matched to a gene. The CDR3: CASSQDTGGVDEQFF. In nucleotides, the CDR3 is TGCGCCAGCAGCCAAGACACGGGGGGGGTGGATGAGCAGTTCTTC.

This rearrangement joins TRBV5-1 to TRBJ2-3, with TRBD1 as a possible D gene (6 bases). The germline V and J ends were trimmed by 5 bases and 3 bases, with 16 bases remaining between them. Germline-derived CDR1 and CDR2 are SGHRS and YFSETQ. The CDR3 has 15 amino acids. The CDR3 nucleotides are TGCGCCAGCAGGCTTCGGACAGAGAGAACAGATACGCAGTATTTT. Its translation is CASRLRTERTDTQYF.

The V gene is TRBV23-1, the J gene TRBJ1-1; D unclear. TRBV23-1 carries the ORF label, with uncertain function. V was cut by 4 bases and J by 1 base, with 19 bases left in between. This CDR3 has 17 amino acids. CDR3 DNA sequence: TGCGCCAGCAGTCCCTTACCTTTCAGAGGCGCGAACACTGAAGCTTTCTTT. Translated: CASSPLPFRGANTEAFF.

The J gene is TRBJ1-1, the V gene TRBV27; unclear D gene. V was cut by 2 bases and J by 0 bases, with 10 bases left in between. CDR3 length: 15 residues. Germline V lookup: CDR1 MNHEY, CDR2 SMNVEV (reference sequence). In nucleotides, the CDR3 is TGTGCCAGCAGTTTAACGAGGAACATGAACACTGAAGCTTTCTTT. Amino acid sequence: CASSLTRNMNTEAFF.

The chain combines TRBV13 with TRBJ1-2, with D unclear. CDR3 size: 15 residues. The germline gives CDR1 PRHDT, CDR2 FYEKMQ (reference sequence). Trimming removed 1 base from V and 0 bases from J, with 9 bases in between. This CDR3 reads CASSLVRSANYGYTF. The CDR3 region has the DNA TGTGCCAGCAGCTTAGTGAGAAGTGCTAACTATGGCTACACCTTC.

V gene TRBV25-1 combines with J gene TRBJ1-1; TRBD1 aligns across 10 bases. Germline V gene sequence: CDR1 MGHDK, CDR2 SYGVNS. This CDR3 is 15 amino acids long. Trimming took 3 bases from V and 5 from J; bases not matched to a gene: 6. The CDR3 sequence: CASSDPGQGRTEAFF. CDR3 coding DNA: TGTGCCAGCAGTGATCCGGGACAGGGGCGAACTGAAGCTTTCTTT.

This chain joins TRBV7-9 and TRBJ2-1, with TRBD1 matching over 7 bases. V shed 5 bases and J 7 bases; nucleotides not matched to a gene: 14. CDR1 and CDR2 from the germline V gene are SEHNR and FQNEAQ (reference sequence). The CDR3 extends over 16 amino acids. This CDR3 reads CASSPYPGTEGNEQFF. As DNA, the CDR3 is TGTGCCAGCAGCCCCTACCCCGGGACAGAGGGGAATGAGCAGTTCTTC.